The rows below give T cell receptor beta chains drawn from one sample of a study of human T cells and chemical hapten exposure. Each CDR3 protein gets one entry after TCRdb re-called the RACE reads with MiXCR. The data hold tens of thousands of distinct CDR3 sequences, with around a tenth observed a single time. The specimen was whole blood, collected in connection with sensitization to the hapten diphenylcyclopropenone (DPC). These receptors all come from a man over 45 with alopecia areata. Some clones in this sample may be carry-over from other donors' samples. Both conserved end residues are part of each CDR3. A D gene is named only where the DNA matches it firmly. Clone sizes are given selectively: once, few, many, or a class where the clone is expanded.

j_call d_call clone_size v_call cdr3_nt cdr3_aa
TRBJ2-5 TRBD2 many TRBV28 TGTGCCAGCAGTGGACATAGCGGGACCGAGACCCAGTACTTC CASSGHSGTETQYF
TRBJ1-5 - many TRBV28 TGTGCCAGCAGTTTGATCGGGCAGCCCCAGCATTTT CASSLIGQPQHF
TRBJ1-3 - - TRBV4-1 TGCGCCAGCAGCCAAGACGCCTTAGGAAACACCATATATTTT CASSQDALGNTIYF
TRBJ1-6 - - TRBV4-1 TGCGCCAGCAGCCAAGATCGAATGGCAGCGAATTCACCCCTCCACTTT CASSQDRMAANSPLHF
TRBJ2-7 - medium-sized TRBV12-3/TRBV12-4 TGTGCCAGCGGACAGGGAGGGGTTTACGAGCAGTACTTC CASGQGGVYEQYF
TRBJ1-3 - many TRBV3-1 TGTGCCAGCAGCCAGGCCTTTTACGGGAACACCATATATTTT CASSQAFYGNTIYF
TRBJ1-1 - many TRBV4-1 TGCGCCAGCAGCCAAGATCAGGTGAACACTGAAGCTTTCTTT CASSQDQVNTEAFF
TRBJ2-2 - - TRBV7-8 TGTGCCAGCAGCTCAACTAGAGTGAGCACCGGGGAGCTGTTTTTT CASSSTRVSTGELFF
TRBJ2-5 TRBD2 many TRBV12-3/TRBV12-4 TGTGCCAGCAGTCCCGGTGGACTAGCGGGAAGGGAGACCCAGTACTTC CASSPGGLAGRETQYF
TRBJ2-5 TRBD2 many TRBV7-2 TGTGCCAGCAGCTTAGGCTTAGCGGGAGGGCAAGAGACCCAGTACTTC CASSLGLAGGQETQYF
TRBJ2-7 TRBD2 many TRBV19 TGTGCCAGTAGTGCCCAGCGGGGTTACGAGCAGTACTTC CASSAQRGYEQYF
TRBJ1-2 TRBD1 many TRBV24-1 TGTGCCACCAGTGAGGGGACAGGGGGAATTGATGGCTACACCTTC CATSEGTGGIDGYTF
TRBJ2-5 - many TRBV6-2/TRBV6-3 TGTGCCAGCAGTTACGGTCGACATCAACAAGAGACCCAGTACTTC CASSYGRHQQETQYF
TRBJ2-3 - many TRBV7-6 TGTGCCAGCACTCCTTCTGTGGGCACAGATACGCAGTATTTT CASTPSVGTDTQYF
TRBJ1-1 - many TRBV28 TGTGCCAGCAGCCGAGACAGCGGTATCACTGAAGCTTTCTTT CASSRDSGITEAFF
TRBJ2-5 - many TRBV29-1 TGCAGCGACACAGGGAATGGAGAGACCCAGTACTTC CSDTGNGETQYF
TRBJ2-2 TRBD2 - TRBV5-1 TGCGCCAGCAGCTTGGTAGCGGGAAAAACCGGGGAGCTGTTTTTT CASSLVAGKTGELFF
TRBJ2-7 - few TRBV6-6 TGTGCCAGCAGTTACTCTGGGCAGGGTAGGAACGAGCAGTACTTC CASSYSGQGRNEQYF
TRBJ2-5 - many TRBV19 TGTGCCAGTAGTTCTCTCAGATCCCAAGAGACCCAGTACTTC CASSSLRSQETQYF
TRBJ2-1 TRBD2 many TRBV12-3/TRBV12-4 TGTGCCAGCAGTCCTAGCGGGAGGGCCTTCGGTGAGCAGTTCTTC CASSPSGRAFGEQFF
TRBJ2-2 - - TRBV10-2 TGCGCCAGCGAAGGAGGGGAGACCGGGACCGGGGAGCTGTTTTTT CASEGGETGTGELFF
TRBJ2-3 TRBD2 - TRBV29-1 TGCAGCGTGGTAGCGGGAACTAGCACAGATACGCAGTATTTT CSVVAGTSTDTQYF
TRBJ1-6 - many TRBV18 TGTGCCAGCTCACTTCGGCAACCCTCTATCCTCCACTTT CASSLRQPSILHF
TRBJ2-7 TRBD2 few TRBV28 TGTGCCAGCAGAGGACTAGCGGGTACTAACTACTTC CASRGLAGTNYF
TRBJ2-3 - few TRBV29-1 TGCAGCGTTGATGGGGGGACAGATACGCAGTATTTT CSVDGGTDTQYF
TRBJ1-6 - few TRBV12-3/TRBV12-4 TGTGCCAGCAGCAATAATTCACCCCTCCACTTT CASSNNSPLHF
TRBJ2-5 TRBD2 few TRBV12-3/TRBV12-4 TGTGCCAGCAGTTCCCCCTTGGGGCTAGCGGGACCGGGGACCCAGTACTTC CASSSPLGLAGPGTQYF
TRBJ2-1 TRBD2 few TRBV7-9 TGTGCCAGCAGCTCAAATACGGGGGGTGAGCAGTTCTTC CASSSNTGGEQFF